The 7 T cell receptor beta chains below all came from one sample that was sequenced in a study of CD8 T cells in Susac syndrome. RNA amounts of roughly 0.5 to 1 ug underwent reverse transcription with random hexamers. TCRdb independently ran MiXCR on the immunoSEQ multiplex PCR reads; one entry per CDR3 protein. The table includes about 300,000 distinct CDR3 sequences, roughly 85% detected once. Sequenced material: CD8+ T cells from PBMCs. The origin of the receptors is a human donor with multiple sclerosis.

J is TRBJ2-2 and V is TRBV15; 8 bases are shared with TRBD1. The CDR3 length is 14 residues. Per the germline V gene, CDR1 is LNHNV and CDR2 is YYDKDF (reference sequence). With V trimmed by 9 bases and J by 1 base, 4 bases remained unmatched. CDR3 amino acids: CATTDRGNTGELFF. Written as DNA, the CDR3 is TGTGCCACGACCGACAGGGGGAACACCGGGGAGCTGTTTTTT.

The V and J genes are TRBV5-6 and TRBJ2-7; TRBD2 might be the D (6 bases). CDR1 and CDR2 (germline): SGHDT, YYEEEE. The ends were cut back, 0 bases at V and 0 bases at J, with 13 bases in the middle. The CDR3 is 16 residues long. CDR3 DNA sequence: TGTGCCAGCAGCTTGGGGGCCGGGACTCGCTCCTACGAGCAGTACTTC. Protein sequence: CASSLGAGTRSYEQYF.

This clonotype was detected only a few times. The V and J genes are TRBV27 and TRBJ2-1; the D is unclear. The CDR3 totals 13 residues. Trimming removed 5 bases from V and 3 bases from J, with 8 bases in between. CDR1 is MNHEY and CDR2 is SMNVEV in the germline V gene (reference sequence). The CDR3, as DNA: TGTGCCAGCAGTGATCAGGTCTACAATGAGCAGTTCTTC. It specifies CASSDQVYNEQFF.

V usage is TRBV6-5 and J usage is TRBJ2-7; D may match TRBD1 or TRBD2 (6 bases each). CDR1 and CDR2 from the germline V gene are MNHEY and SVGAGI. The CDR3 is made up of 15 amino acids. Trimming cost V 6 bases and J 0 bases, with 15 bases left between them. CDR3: CASSPEGGSSYEQYF. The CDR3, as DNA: TGTGCCAGCAGCCCCGAGGGGGGAAGCTCCTACGAGCAGTACTTC.

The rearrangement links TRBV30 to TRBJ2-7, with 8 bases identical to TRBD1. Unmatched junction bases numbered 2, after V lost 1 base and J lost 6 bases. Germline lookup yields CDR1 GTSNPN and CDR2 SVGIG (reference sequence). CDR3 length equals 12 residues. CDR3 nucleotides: TGTGCCTGGAGTGCCACAGGGGGCGAGCAGTACTTC. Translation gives CAWSATGGEQYF.

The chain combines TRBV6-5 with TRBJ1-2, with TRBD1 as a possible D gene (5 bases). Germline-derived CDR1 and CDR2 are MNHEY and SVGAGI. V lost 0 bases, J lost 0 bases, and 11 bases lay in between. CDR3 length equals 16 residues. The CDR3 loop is CASSYSIQGSNYGYTF. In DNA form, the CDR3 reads TGTGCCAGCAGTTACTCGATTCAGGGTTCTAACTATGGCTACACCTTC.

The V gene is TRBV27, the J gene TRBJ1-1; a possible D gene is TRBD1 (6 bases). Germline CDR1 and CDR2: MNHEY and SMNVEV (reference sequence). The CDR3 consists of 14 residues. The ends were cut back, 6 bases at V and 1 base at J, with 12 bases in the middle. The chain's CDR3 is CASRLQGGNTEAFF. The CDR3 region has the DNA TGTGCCAGCAGATTACAGGGAGGGAACACTGAAGCTTTCTTT.